The sample holds a few counts of the clone carrying this T cell receptor (beta chain). Its antigen is not identified. Trimming took 4 bases from V and 5 from J; bases not matched to a gene: 3. The germline V gene encodes CDR1 SQVTM and CDR2 ANQGSEA. CDR3 length: 13 amino acids. This specimen belongs to a study of response to subunit inactivated influenza vaccine. TCRdb independently ran MiXCR on the RT-PCR reads; one entry per CDR3 protein. The data show around 760,000 distinct CDR3 sequences, 14% seen once. Study-wide results and caveats: Few additional T cells are recruited per seasonal influenza vaccination, authors suggested.

This TCR came from a man aged 45-65 years who received an inactivated influenza vaccine. The V gene is TRBV29-1, the J gene TRBJ2-5, with 11 bases identical to TRBD1. Sample: PBMCs from blood, taken less than 15 days before vaccination. The CDR3 spells CSVVRDRGETQYF. DNA of the CDR3: TGCAGCGTTGTAAGGGACAGGGGGGAGACCCAGTACTTC.